The 25 T cell receptor beta chains presented below share a single source sample, sequenced in a study of blood T cell repertoires in COVID-19. Profiled with immunoSEQ multiplex PCR; TCRdb holds only in-frame clones, not every one. The repertoire holds about 210,000 clones, with more than 75% as singletons. The sample taken for sequencing was peripheral blood. Source of these receptors: a middle-aged woman with acute or convalescent COVID-19.

The rearrangement uses TRBV20-1 and TRBJ1-3, with D uncertain. The germline V gene has CDR1 DFQATT and CDR2 SNEGSKA (reference sequence). The CDR3 totals 11 residues. Between the trimmed V and J ends, which lost 6 bases and 1 base, there was a span of 4 bases. CDR3 in DNA: TGCAGTGCCCATTCTGGAAACACCATATATTTT. Protein product: CSAHSGNTIYF.

The rearrangement joins TRBV24-1 to TRBJ1-5; TRBD1 matches at 11 bases. The CDR3 runs to 19 residues. Germline loops: CDR1 KGHDR, CDR2 SFDVKD. J was trimmed by 2 bases and V by 1 base; bases with no gene match: 9. Here the CDR3 reads CATSDFWTGGVRCNQPQHF. DNA for the CDR3: TGTGCCACCAGTGATTTTTGGACAGGGGGCGTCCGGTGCAATCAGCCCCAGCATTTT.

In this sample, this clone turned up a few times. This chain links TRBV6-1 with TRBJ2-3; 7 bases fit TRBD2. From germline, CDR1 is MNHNS and CDR2 SASEGT. With V trimmed by 2 bases and J by 0 bases, 2 bases remained unmatched. The CDR3 contains 15 residues. The CDR3 DNA is TGTGCCAGCAGTGAACTAGCGGCTAGCACAGATACGCAGTATTTT. Its translation: CASSELAASTDTQYF.

V usage is TRBV7-9 and J usage is TRBJ2-7, with 12 bases matching TRBD2. With 0 bases clipped from V and 3 bases from J, the junction kept 3 bases outside the gene matches. This CDR3 has 16 residues. The germline V gene encodes CDR1 SEHNR and CDR2 FQNEAQ (reference sequence). In nucleotides, the CDR3 is TGTGCCAGCAGCTTAGCAGGGACTAGCGGGTTCTACGAGCAGTACTTC. Translating gives CASSLAGTSGFYEQYF.

V is TRBV27 and J is TRBJ2-7; 8 bases fit TRBD1. Trimming took 2 bases from V and 4 from J; bases not matched to a gene: 4. The germline gives CDR1 MNHEY, CDR2 SMNVEV (reference sequence). The CDR3 has 14 amino acids. CDR3: CASSLGQGFYEQYF. In nucleotides, the CDR3 is TGTGCCAGCAGTTTAGGACAGGGCTTTTACGAGCAGTACTTC.

The V gene is TRBV4-2, the J gene TRBJ2-7; 10 bases match TRBD1. CDR3 length: 16 residues. J gave up 5 bases and V 0 bases, and 7 bases lay outside the gene matches. Germline CDR1 LGHNA, CDR2 YNFKEQ. The CDR3 here is CASSQDLGQGSDEQYF. CDR3 nucleotides: TGTGCCAGCAGCCAAGACTTGGGACAGGGGTCTGACGAGCAGTACTTC.

In DNA form, the CDR3 reads TGTGCCAGCAGCTTATCCAGCGGGGGTCCTCTCGAGCAGTACTTC. Its protein is CASSLSSGGPLEQYF. The chain joins TRBV7-2 to TRBJ2-7; 8 nucleotides line up with TRBD2. This CDR3 is built from 15 residues. In germline, CDR1 is SGHTA, CDR2 FQGNSA. The V and J ends lost 2 bases and 6 bases, in that order; junction bases with no gene match: 9.

This clone was recorded only once. The gene calls are TRBV3-1 (or the pseudogene TRBV3-2) and TRBJ2-3; 10 positions agree with TRBD1. Looked up from germline, CDR1 is LGHDT and CDR2 is YNNKEL (reference sequence). The CDR3 is 16 residues long. The V gene end was trimmed by 4 bases and the J gene end by 1 base; junction bases not matched to a gene: 5. The CDR3 bases are TGTGCCAGCAGCCCCCCCGGGACAGGGGGCACAGATACGCAGTATTTT. As protein: CASSPPGTGGTDTQYF.

The chain links TRBV6-2 or TRBV6-3 to TRBJ1-2, with D perhaps matching TRBD1 (5 bases). This CDR3 is 15 amino acids long. V dropped 2 bases and J dropped 3 bases, with 13 bases sitting between them. CDR1 MNHEY and CDR2 SVGEGT come from the germline V gene. CDR3 nucleotide sequence: TGTGCCAGCAGTTACGGCGTCCAGGGCTACTATGGCTACACCTTC. It is translated as CASSYGVQGYYGYTF.

This clone turned up a few times. The chain uses TRBV4-2 and TRBJ2-7; D is uncertain. V was clipped by 1 base and J by 0 bases, with 10 bases between them. The germline gives CDR1 LGHNA, CDR2 YNFKEQ. This CDR3 has 15 residues. In nucleotides, the CDR3 is TGTGCCAGCAGCCAAGCAGACTCGAGCTCCTACGAGCAGTACTTC. It codes for CASSQADSSSYEQYF.

V and J are TRBV27 and TRBJ2-1; D possibly corresponds to TRBD1 (6 bases). The CDR3 consists of 16 residues. Germline assignment: CDR1 MNHEY and CDR2 SMNVEV (reference sequence). Trimming left V 5 bases short and J 1 base short, with 15 bases between. CDR3 region: CASSIQGWDSYNEQFF. The CDR3 nucleotides read TGTGCCAGCAGTATACAGGGTTGGGATTCCTACAATGAGCAGTTCTTC.

The chain has TRBV2 and TRBJ2-7; 8 nucleotides align to TRBD2. Germline assignment: CDR1 SNHLY and CDR2 FYNNEI. The CDR3 runs 14 residues. V lost 8 bases, J lost 3 bases, and 9 bases stayed unmatched. This CDR3 reads CASVVAGGGYEQYF. The CDR3 bases are TGTGCCAGCGTTGTGGCGGGAGGCGGCTACGAGCAGTACTTC.

V usage is TRBV12-5 and J usage is TRBJ2-1; 10 nucleotides align to TRBD1. The V gene end was trimmed by 7 bases and the J gene end by 6 bases; junction bases not matched to a gene: 15. Germline lookup yields CDR1 LGHNT and CDR2 FRNRAP. The CDR3 length is 17 residues. CDR3 in DNA: TGTGCTAGTGCCACCCGGGGAGGGACAGGGGAAACCAATGAGCAGTTCTTC. Encoded protein: CASATRGGTGETNEQFF. Full variable domain (remainder filled in from reference TRBV12-5 and TRBJ2-1): DARVTQTPRHKVTEMGQEVTMRCQPILGHNTVFWYRQTMMQGLELLAYFRNRAPLDDSGMPKDRFSAEMPDATLATLKIQPSEPRDSAVYFCASATRGGTGETNEQFFGPGTRLTVL.

The J gene is TRBJ2-3, the V gene TRBV20-1; TRBD2 matches 14 bases. V dropped 3 bases and J dropped 4; count of bases not matched to a gene: 12. The CDR3 totals 18 residues. CDR1 is DFQATT and CDR2 is SNEGSKA in the germline V gene (reference sequence). This CDR3 is CSASGLAGGKGTSDTQYF. DNA of the CDR3: TGCAGTGCTAGTGGACTAGCGGGGGGTAAGGGAACATCAGATACGCAGTATTTT.

The chain carries TRBV2 and TRBJ2-1; the match to TRBD1 covers 9 bases. The CDR3 consists of 14 residues. The germline gives CDR1 SNHLY, CDR2 FYNNEI. Trimming at V came to 6 bases and at J to 7 bases, leaving 7 bases not matched to a gene. CDR3 protein: CASRYRGQGNEQFF. Written as DNA, the CDR3 is TGTGCCAGCAGGTACAGGGGGCAAGGGAATGAGCAGTTCTTC.

This clone was seen a handful of times. The V and J genes are TRBV6-5 and TRBJ1-1; a weak D match, TRBD1 (5 bases). Per the germline V gene, CDR1 is MNHEY and CDR2 is SVGAGI. CDR3 size: 15 residues. The V end was cut by 8 bases, the J end by 1 base, with 17 bases between. Here the CDR3 reads CASPKSRQTNTEAFF. In DNA form, the CDR3 reads TGTGCCAGCCCTAAGTCCCGACAGACGAACACTGAAGCTTTCTTT.

V gene TRBV5-3 combines with J gene TRBJ2-5; 8 nucleotides line up with TRBD2. TRBV5-3 carries the ORF label, with uncertain function. CDR3 length equals 13 residues. Losses at the gene ends were 0 bases for V and 7 bases for J; bases not matched to a gene: 2. DNA for the CDR3: TGTGCCAGAAGCTTGGATGCGGGAGGGACCCAGTACTTC. Its translation is CARSLDAGGTQYF.

This clone turned up a few times. The rearrangement joins TRBV19 to TRBJ2-1, with 15 bases that match TRBD2. This CDR3 has 17 residues. V was clipped by 5 bases and J by 1 base; unmatched bases: 3. Per the germline V gene, CDR1 is LNHDA and CDR2 is SQIVND (reference sequence). CDR3 bases: TGTGCCAGTAGTGGGGGACTAGCGGGAGGTTCCTACAATGAGCAGTTCTTC. Residues: CASSGGLAGGSYNEQFF.

The gene calls are TRBV6-6 and TRBJ2-7; 7 positions agree with TRBD1. CDR1 and CDR2 from the germline V gene are MNHNY and SVGAGI (reference sequence). The CDR3 has 14 amino acids. V was pared by 6 bases and J by 6 bases, with 11 bases of the junction left unmatched. The CDR3 region is CASRLTLTGIEQYF. CDR3 sequence (DNA): TGTGCCAGCAGACTTACCTTGACAGGGATCGAGCAGTACTTC.

The chain recombines TRBV6-5 with TRBJ1-1; 8 positions agree with TRBD1. The CDR3 runs 13 residues. The V gene end was trimmed by 6 bases and the J gene end by 8 bases; junction bases not matched to a gene: 8. Germline CDR1 MNHEY, CDR2 SVGAGI. The CDR3 region has the DNA TGTGCCAGCAGCGCGACCTGGGACAGGGAAGCTTTCTTT. Its protein is CASSATWDREAFF.

V usage is TRBV9 and J usage is TRBJ2-5; D uncertain. Per germline, CDR1 SGDLS and CDR2 YYNGEE. V lost 0 bases, J lost 1 base, and 7 bases lay in between. There are 14 residues in the CDR3. CDR3 amino acids: CASSVATVQETQYF. DNA of the CDR3: TGTGCCAGCAGCGTAGCAACAGTCCAAGAGACCCAGTACTTC.

This sequence joins TRBV6-5 and TRBJ2-1, with 7 bases matching TRBD1. The germline V gene has CDR1 MNHEY and CDR2 SVGAGI. There are 16 residues in the CDR3. V lost 2 bases and J lost 4; bases outside the gene matches: 8. The CDR3 sequence: CASSYRRQGIYNEQFF. The CDR3, as DNA: TGTGCCAGCAGTTACCGTAGACAGGGAATTTACAATGAGCAGTTCTTC.

The chain uses TRBV29-1 and TRBJ2-1, with D hard to call. Trimming stripped 3 bases from V and 7 bases from J, with 16 bases between. The CDR3 has 14 residues. The germline gives CDR1 SQVTM, CDR2 ANQGSEA. The CDR3 is CSVEIRLERNEQFF. DNA for the CDR3: TGCAGCGTTGAGATTCGGCTAGAGAGGAATGAGCAGTTCTTC.

This clone has a single count. This chain uses TRBV4-1 with TRBJ2-2; 10 bases agree with TRBD2. CDR1 and CDR2 (germline): MGHRA, YSYEKL. Trimming at V came to 1 base and at J to 7 bases, leaving 6 bases not matched to a gene. The CDR3 covers 16 residues. CDR3 DNA sequence: TGCGCCAGCAGCCAAGCACCGGGACTAGCGATCGGGGAGCTGTTTTTT. Residues: CASSQAPGLAIGELFF.

This clone was seen more than once but under ten times. The chain has TRBV7-4 and TRBJ2-7, with D possibly matching TRBD1 (5 bases). The CDR3 is 14 amino acids. With 5 bases removed from V and 0 bases from J, the gap between germline ends came to 11 bases. Germline loops: CDR1 SGHVT, CDR2 SQSDAQ. In DNA, the CDR3 is TGTGCCAGCAGCCCACAGGTAAGCTCCTACGAGCAGTACTTC. Translating gives CASSPQVSSYEQYF.